This paragraph covers one T cell receptor (beta chain) sequence. By how much of the sample it makes up, this clonotype is medium-sized (0.01 to 0.1%). The antigen this receptor binds is unknown. Nothing much larger sits one base from this clone, and base qualities are not available. This sample's time point label indicates: patch test 2, 6 weeks after DPC sensitization. What this sample's treatment or condition label stands for: therapeutic diphenylcyclopropenone sensitization with weekly scalp DPC. At each patch-test visit, blood was drawn before the patch test was applied. Patients were considered eligible if aged 18 to 70, diagnosed with alopecia and deemed suitable for DPC therapy, and patients were excluded if pregnant. Total RNA was extracted from unfractionated whole blood collected in Tempus Blood RNA tubes. This entry is derived from a study of human T cells and chemical hapten exposure (dated by TCRdb to the early 2020s). About the investigation overall: For sensitization, 2% DPC in acetone was applied to an approximately 2 cm by approximately 2 cm area of upper inner arm skin. Weekly therapeutic DPC doses were additionally applied to the scalp of patients throughout the roughly 24-week study period. Patch testing was performed on the upper back with Finn chambers containing 0.01% DPC, and the patch tests were scored after 6 days according to International Contact Dermatitis Research Group standards. The patient cohort, mostly female, included alopecia areata with under or over 50% scalp involvement, alopecia totalis and alopecia universalis. Libraries were pooled for sequencing, and per-sample TCR yields varied mainly because of small differences in library volumes within the pool. In alopecia patients, the study followed how the peripheral blood TCR repertoire changed in vivo over primary and secondary sensitization to diphenylcyclopropenone (DPC), a hapten. Blood samples were taken from patients before sensitization (week 0) and then at 2, 6 and about 24 weeks after DPC sensitization. Blood for TCR sequencing was provided by twenty-nine alopecia patients at one to four time points (pre-sensitization, 2, 6 and 24 weeks).

The library came from RACE. Sequenced using a NextSeq 500. Library preparation attached unique molecular identifiers to individual cDNA molecules for quantitative, reproducible TCR counting. Both TCR alpha and TCR beta chains were sequenced from each blood RNA sample. The authors processed their data as follows. The median number of TCRs per sample was 85,000 to 100,000, ranging from roughly 23,224 to 700,000. The Decombinator software suite was used to annotate V, J and CDR3 in the TCR reads. To make PS versus PT1 abundance plots, every sample was subsampled to the same number of TCRs (28,000). Expanded TCRs were defined as absent before sensitization and observed at least eight times at the 2-week time point. In TCRdb, the public reads were trimmed at Q25 with fastp and aligned with MiXCR, with productive beta chains retained. All rows with the same CDR3 protein become a single entry with the most common DNA and genes. TCRdb assigned the V and J calls; the authors' analysis was not used. The sample has about 40,000 distinct CDR3 sequences on record, approximately 3.3% of them singletons. Of the sample, approximately 7.1% is held by the ten largest clones.

Overall results and qualifications from the work: Repeated subsampling changed both the strength of the expansion versus patch-test correlation and the threshold at which that correlation became significant. Significantly more large CDR3 similarity clusters were formed by expanded TCRs than by pre-sensitization or healthy control sets, consistent with antigen-driven responses. All patients had alopecia, a presumed autoimmune disease, so their immune response might differ from that of healthy individuals. DPC sensitization did not change how many TCRs were above 1 in 1000 frequency, and no evidence was found of alterations in global repertoire structure. A positive correlation was found between the number of PT1 expanded TCRs and patch test score, with significance reached at thresholds 8, 16 and 32 but not 4.

V and J lose 6 bases and 4 bases, and a span of 16 bases separates them. The CDR3 sequence holds 14 residues, the cysteine and phenylalanine included. The entry retains the CDR3 DNA only, 42 bases that are in frame from base 1. Looking up the germline V gene yields CDR1 SNHLY and CDR2 FYNNEI. Material: whole blood, obtained in connection with sensitization to the hapten diphenylcyclopropenone (DPC). In this chain, TRBV2 is recombined with TRBJ2-7, and perhaps TRBD1 as D gene, on 5 matching bases. The clonotype originates from a man aged 40-49 years with alopecia areata. Some clones in this sample may be carry-over from other donors' samples. CDR3 protein: CASRKGLGEYEQYF. The sequenced DNA: TGTGCCAGCAGAAAGGGGCTCGGCGAGTACGAGCAGTACTTC.